The clone carrying this T cell receptor beta chain was recorded at least ten times. Authors of the study amplified TCR beta CDR3 regions from RNA transcripts. An initial round of RT-PCR targeting the TCR CDR3 relied on the HTBI primer set. One entry per CDR3 protein, called by TCRdb with MiXCR from the multiplex PCR reads. The table has about half a million distinct CDR3 sequences, around a quarter seen once. Active moderate-to-severe ophthalmopathy, Clinical Activity Score at least 3, NOSPECS at least 4, under 3 months' duration. Clinicians diagnosed patients from clinical symptoms, serum thyroxine and TRAb, thyroid ultrasound and orbital computed tomography. Out of approximately 10 ml of fresh peripheral blood came the PBMCs. The data derive from a study of T cells in Graves' hyperthyroidism and ophthalmopathy. On the study more broadly: Peripheral blood was obtained at initial diagnosis, preceding any treatment.

The V gene end was trimmed by 8 bases and the J gene end by 4 bases; junction bases not matched to a gene: 3. The CDR3 loop spans 12 amino acids. CDR1 and CDR2 (germline): MNHEY, SVGEGT. The V and J genes are TRBV6-2 or TRBV6-3 and TRBJ1-1, with 8 bases aligning to TRBD1. Sequenced material: blood. The receptor was isolated from a woman younger than 45 with Graves' ophthalmopathy. The DNA of the CDR3 is TGTGCCAGCGGACAGGGTGTCACTGAAGCTTTCTTT. It is translated as CASGQGVTEAFF.